This is a list of T cell receptor beta chains from one sample in a study of spatial heterogeneity in lung cancer. TCRdb fed the 5' RACE reads into MiXCR, producing one record per CDR3 protein. This table holds some 83,000 distinct CDR3 sequences, approximately 21% found once. Sample: PBMCs, taken at surgery. The receptor source for this set is a male donor with early-stage non-small cell lung cancer. CDR3s include the opening cysteine and the closing phenylalanine or tryptophan. D genes are given only for firm matches. Rows may omit the clone size; those that give it use once, few, many or a size class.

V gene	J gene	clone size	D gene	CDR3 protein	CDR3 DNA
TRBV29-1	TRBJ2-7	few	-	CSVEDTRDEQYF	TGCAGCGTTGAAGATACCAGGGACGAGCAGTACTTC
TRBV24-1	TRBJ2-2	many	-	CATSGYPNTGELFF	TGTGCCACCAGTGGATACCCGAACACCGGGGAGCTGTTTTTT
TRBV7-8	TRBJ2-7	few	-	CASSLVALAYEQYF	TGTGCCAGCAGCTTAGTGGCGCTTGCCTACGAGCAGTACTTC
TRBV6-5	TRBJ2-2	-	-	CASTPQGGLNTGELFF	TGTGCCAGCACTCCCCAGGGGGGACTAAACACCGGGGAGCTGTTTTTT
TRBV5-6	TRBJ1-2	few	-	CASSLDPERGYTF	TGTGCCAGCAGCTTGGACCCCGAACGCGGCTACACCTTC
TRBV11-3	TRBJ2-5	few	-	CASSLGREETQYF	TGTGCCAGCAGCTTAGGGAGGGAAGAGACCCAGTACTTC
TRBV18	TRBJ2-7	few	-	CASSPPGSGIYEQYF	TGTGCCAGCTCACCACCGGGTTCTGGGATCTACGAGCAGTACTTC
TRBV7-2	TRBJ1-2	-	-	CASSLIGRSYGYTF	TGTGCCAGCAGCTTAATCGGGAGATCCTATGGCTACACCTTC
TRBV19	TRBJ1-5	-	-	CASSERGDQPQHF	TGTGCCAGTAGTGAACGAGGGGATCAGCCCCAGCATTTT
TRBV19	TRBJ1-3	-	TRBD1	CASSTTGIPSGNTIYF	TGTGCCAGTAGTACGACAGGGATTCCGTCCGGAAACACCATATATTTT
TRBV7-9	TRBJ2-7	few	TRBD1	CASSRTGSYEQYF	TGTGCCAGCAGCAGGACAGGGTCCTACGAGCAGTACTTC
TRBV7-9	TRBJ2-3	many	TRBD2	CASSPRDYLTDTQYF	TGTGCCAGCAGCCCGCGGGACTACCTCACAGATACGCAGTATTTT
TRBV4-3	TRBJ1-5	few	-	CASSQDRNQPQHF	TGCGCCAGCAGCCAAGACAGGAATCAGCCCCAGCATTTT
TRBV5-1	TRBJ2-5	-	TRBD2	CASSTGTSGETQYF	TGCGCCAGCAGCACCGGGACTAGCGGAGAGACCCAGTACTTC
TRBV20-1	TRBJ2-1	-	TRBD2	CSASLAGQNNEQFF	TGCAGTGCTTCGCTAGCGGGACAAAACAATGAGCAGTTCTTC
TRBV28	TRBJ2-3	-	-	CASSLLRGDGDTQYF	TGTGCCAGCAGTTTACTAAGGGGCGATGGAGATACGCAGTATTTT
TRBV29-1	TRBJ2-1	many	-	CSVAHSSYNEQFF	TGCAGCGTTGCCCATAGCTCCTACAATGAGCAGTTCTTC
TRBV18	TRBJ2-7	-	-	CASSLGDSYEQYF	TGTGCCAGCTCACTGGGGGACTCCTACGAGCAGTACTTC
TRBV7-2	TRBJ1-1	few	-	CASSLGDGMNTEAFF	TGTGCCAGCAGCTTGGGGGACGGGATGAACACTGAAGCTTTCTTT
TRBV10-3	TRBJ2-7	-	-	CAISGVGTEEQYF	TGTGCCATCAGTGGCGTTGGGACGGAGGAGCAGTACTTC
TRBV2	TRBJ2-3	few	-	CASKTEGDTQYF	TGTGCCAGCAAGACGGAAGGGGATACGCAGTATTTT
TRBV20-1	TRBJ2-1	-	-	CSANSEGSRDNEQFF	TGCAGTGCCAACTCAGAGGGGTCGCGGGACAATGAGCAGTTCTTC
TRBV6-2/TRBV6-3	TRBJ1-2	few	-	CASSSQAYGYTF	TGTGCCAGCAGTAGCCAGGCGTATGGCTACACCTTC
TRBV5-1	TRBJ2-1	few	TRBD2	CASSPYGRDYNEQFF	TGCGCCAGCAGCCCCTACGGGAGGGACTACAATGAGCAGTTCTTC
TRBV6-5	TRBJ2-3	-	-	CASSLTPNTDTQYF	TGTGCCAGCAGTTTAACACCCAACACAGATACGCAGTATTTT
TRBV4-1	TRBJ1-2	many	TRBD1	CASSQKWTGNNFNYGYTF	TGCGCCAGCAGCCAAAAATGGACAGGGAACAATTTTAACTATGGCTACACCTTC
TRBV7-2	TRBJ2-1	once	TRBD2	CASTLSPSGGDYNEQFF	TGTGCCAGCACCCTAAGTCCTAGCGGGGGCGACTACAATGAGCAGTTCTTC
TRBV6-6	TRBJ1-3	-	-	CASNQVSGNTIYF	TGTGCCAGCAATCAGGTCTCTGGAAACACCATATATTTT
TRBV29-1	TRBJ1-1	many	-	CSVASGNTEAFF	TGCAGCGTTGCAAGCGGGAACACTGAAGCTTTCTTT
TRBV21-1	TRBJ1-5	-	-	CASAGVGGYQPQHF	TGTGCCAGCGCCGGGGTCGGGGGCTATCAGCCCCAGCATTTT
TRBV28	TRBJ2-7	-	TRBD1	CASTPQGGTYEQYF	TGTGCCAGCACCCCGCAAGGGGGCACCTACGAGCAGTACTTC
TRBV12-3/TRBV12-4	TRBJ1-4	-	TRBD1	CASSLYPPDRAGDEKLFF	TGTGCCAGCAGTTTATATCCTCCCGACAGGGCGGGTGATGAAAAACTGTTTTTT
TRBV11-3	TRBJ2-2	few	-	CAIRTAGAGELFF	TGTGCCATCCGGACCGCCGGAGCCGGGGAGCTGTTTTTT
TRBV11-2	TRBJ1-6	many	-	CASSLVRNSPLHF	TGTGCCAGCAGCTTAGTAAGGAATTCACCCCTCCACTTT
TRBV10-3	TRBJ2-1	few	TRBD2	CAISDSTSGKLNEQFF	TGTGCCATCAGTGACTCTACTAGCGGGAAGCTAAATGAGCAGTTCTTC
TRBV24-1	TRBJ2-5	few	-	CATSDSPGPSQETQYF	TGTGCCACCAGTGACTCTCCGGGACCGAGCCAAGAGACCCAGTACTTC
TRBV18	TRBJ1-1	-	-	CASSPPSLPRGPEAFF	TGTGCCAGCTCACCACCGAGTCTGCCCAGGGGCCCTGAAGCTTTCTTT
TRBV29-1	TRBJ2-7	-	-	CSVEDPTEQYF	TGCAGCGTTGAAGACCCCACCGAGCAGTACTTC
TRBV27	TRBJ2-3	-	-	CASGTPAGASTDTQYF	TGTGCCAGCGGAACCCCTGCAGGGGCCAGCACAGATACGCAGTATTTT
TRBV5-1	TRBJ2-3	-	TRBD2	CASSSFGLAGGPTDTQYF	TGCGCCAGCAGCTCCTTCGGACTAGCGGGAGGGCCTACAGATACGCAGTATTTT
TRBV28	TRBJ1-5	-	-	CASTPLTNQPQHF	TGTGCCAGCACCCCCCTGACTAATCAGCCCCAGCATTTT
TRBV7-2	TRBJ2-5	-	-	CASSLAGRETQHF	TGTGCCAGCAGCTTGGCAGGGAGAGAGACCCAGCACTTC
TRBV7-2	TRBJ2-1	few	-	CASSLRGYNEQFF	TGTGCCAGCAGCTTAAGGGGATACAATGAGCAGTTCTTC
TRBV12-3/TRBV12-4	TRBJ1-1	-	-	CASSLTGRLNTEAFF	TGTGCCAGCAGTTTAACCGGCAGACTGAACACTGAAGCTTTCTTT
TRBV4-1	TRBJ2-7	many	TRBD1	CASSASGTGTEQYF	TGCGCCAGCAGCGCATCCGGGACAGGGACCGAGCAGTACTTC
TRBV27	TRBJ2-7	once	-	CASSYNIAYEQYF	TGTGCCAGCAGTTATAATATAGCCTACGAGCAGTACTTC
TRBV5-1	TRBJ2-1	-	TRBD1	CASSSPGQEYNEQFF	TGCGCCAGCAGCTCTCCGGGACAGGAGTACAATGAGCAGTTCTTC
TRBV19	TRBJ1-4	few	TRBD1	CASSILPGGAEKLFF	TGTGCCAGTAGTATCCTTCCAGGGGGTGCTGAAAAACTGTTTTTT
TRBV6-5	TRBJ1-1	-	-	CASSPPLGSSGNTEAFF	TGTGCCAGCAGTCCTCCGTTGGGAAGTAGTGGTAACACTGAAGCTTTCTTT
TRBV7-9	TRBJ2-3	few	-	CASSQSGTELKDTQYF	TGTGCCAGCAGCCAAAGCGGGACAGAACTTAAAGATACGCAGTATTTT
TRBV6-5	TRBJ2-7	few	-	CASSLSPGGAAYEQYF	TGTGCCAGCAGCCTCTCCCCGGGCGGGGCAGCCTACGAGCAGTACTTC
TRBV18	TRBJ1-6	few	TRBD1	CASSPPGDRRSPLHF	TGTGCCAGCTCGCCACCCGGGGACAGAAGATCACCCCTCCACTTT
TRBV5-1	TRBJ1-1	many	-	CASSWPGRPDGAFF	TGCGCCAGCAGCTGGCCCGGGCGTCCGGACGGAGCTTTCTTT
TRBV6-1	TRBJ2-5	few	TRBD1	CASSERRGETQYF	TGTGCCAGCAGTGAACGCAGGGGGGAGACCCAGTACTTC
TRBV6-2/TRBV6-3	TRBJ1-2	-	-	CASSYWGGGYTF	TGTGCCAGCAGTTACTGGGGCGGCGGCTACACCTTC